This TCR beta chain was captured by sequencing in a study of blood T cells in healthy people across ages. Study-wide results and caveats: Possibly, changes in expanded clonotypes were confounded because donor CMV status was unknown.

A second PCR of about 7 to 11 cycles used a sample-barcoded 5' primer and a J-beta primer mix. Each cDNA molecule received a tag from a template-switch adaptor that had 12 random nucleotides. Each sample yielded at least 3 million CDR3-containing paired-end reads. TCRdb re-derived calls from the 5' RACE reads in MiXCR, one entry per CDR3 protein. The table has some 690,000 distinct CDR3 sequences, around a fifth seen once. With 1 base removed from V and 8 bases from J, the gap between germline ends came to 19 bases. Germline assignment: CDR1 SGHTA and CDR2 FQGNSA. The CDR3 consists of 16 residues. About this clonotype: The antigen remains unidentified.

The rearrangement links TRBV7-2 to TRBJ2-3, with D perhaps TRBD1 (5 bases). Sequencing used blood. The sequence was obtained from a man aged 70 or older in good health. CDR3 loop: CASSLVPQGNAATQYF. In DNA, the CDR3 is TGTGCCAGCAGCTTAGTGCCCCAGGGTAATGCAGCTACGCAGTATTTT.